This TCR beta chain comes out of a study of technical replicates of blood from several donors. The CDR3 contains 19 residues. Data came from immunoSEQ multiplex PCR; TCRdb stores just in-frame clones and leaves some out. The sample holds about 81,000 clones, about 96% seen once. Sequencing was carried out using T cells isolated from PBMCs. The source of this sequence is a human donor in good health. The chain has TRBV21-1 and TRBJ2-5; the D call in the table, TRBD1, was not verified against the DNA. TRBV21-1 corresponds to a pseudogene. CDR3 in amino acids: CASSKRVRGQGRRQETQYF. The CDR3 nucleotides are TGTGCCAGCAGCAAAAGAGTTCGGGGACAGGGGAGGAGGCAAGAGACCCAGTACTTC.